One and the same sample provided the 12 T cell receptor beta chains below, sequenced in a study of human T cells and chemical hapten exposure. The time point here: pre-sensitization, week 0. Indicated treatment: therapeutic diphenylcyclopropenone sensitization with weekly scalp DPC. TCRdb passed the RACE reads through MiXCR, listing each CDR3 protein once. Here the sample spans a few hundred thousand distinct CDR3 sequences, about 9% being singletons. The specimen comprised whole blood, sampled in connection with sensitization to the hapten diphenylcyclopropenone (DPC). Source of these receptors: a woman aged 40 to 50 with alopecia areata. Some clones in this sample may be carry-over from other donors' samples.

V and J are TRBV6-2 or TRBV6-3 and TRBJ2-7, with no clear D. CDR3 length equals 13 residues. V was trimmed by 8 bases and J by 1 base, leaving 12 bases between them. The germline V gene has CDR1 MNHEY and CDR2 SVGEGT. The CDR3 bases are TGTGCCAGCCTAAGCTTAACATCCTACGAGCAGTACTTC. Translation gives CASLSLTSYEQYF.

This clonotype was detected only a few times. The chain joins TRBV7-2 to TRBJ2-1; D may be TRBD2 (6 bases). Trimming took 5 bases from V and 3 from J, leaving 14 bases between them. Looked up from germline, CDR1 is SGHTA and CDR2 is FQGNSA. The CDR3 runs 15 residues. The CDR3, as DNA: TGTGCCAGCAGCCCCCGGGCGGGGAACTACAATGAGCAGTTCTTC. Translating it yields CASSPRAGNYNEQFF.

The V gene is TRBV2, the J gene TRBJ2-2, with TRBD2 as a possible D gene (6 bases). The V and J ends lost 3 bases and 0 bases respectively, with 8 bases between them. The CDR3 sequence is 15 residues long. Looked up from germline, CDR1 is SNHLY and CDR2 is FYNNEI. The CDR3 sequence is CASSDAGSNTGELFF. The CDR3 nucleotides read TGTGCCAGCAGTGACGCGGGGTCGAACACCGGGGAGCTGTTTTTT.

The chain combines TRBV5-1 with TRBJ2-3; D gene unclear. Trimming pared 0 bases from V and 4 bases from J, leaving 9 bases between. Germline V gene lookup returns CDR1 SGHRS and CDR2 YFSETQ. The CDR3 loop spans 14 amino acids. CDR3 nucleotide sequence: TGCGCCAGCAGCTTGGCCCTTGGCGCAGATACGCAGTATTTT. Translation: CASSLALGADTQYF.

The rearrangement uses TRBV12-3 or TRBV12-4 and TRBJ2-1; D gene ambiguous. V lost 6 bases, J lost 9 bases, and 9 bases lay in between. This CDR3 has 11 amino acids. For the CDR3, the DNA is TGTGCCAGCAGGGGATCCGCTGAGCAGTTCTTC. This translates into CASRGSAEQFF.

The CDR3 DNA reads TGTGCCAGCAGCTTAGGTGCCGGGGACAAAAACATTCAGTACTTC. It yields the protein CASSLGAGDKNIQYF. This chain links TRBV13 with TRBJ2-4; D may be TRBD2 (5 bases). The CDR3 extends over 15 amino acids. Germline lookup yields CDR1 PRHDT and CDR2 FYEKMQ (reference sequence). V was clipped by 0 bases and J by 3 bases, with 9 bases between them. Full variable domain (outside the CDR3, taken from reference TRBV13 and TRBJ2-4): AAGVIQSPRHLIKEKRETATLKCYPIPRHDTVYWYQQGPGQDPQFLISFYEKMQSDKGSIPDRFSAQQFSDYHSELNMSSLELGDSALYFCASSLGAGDKNIQYFGAGTRLSVL.

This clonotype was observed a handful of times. In nucleotides, the CDR3 is TGTGCCAGCAGCCGGGCCAGGAGGGACACTGAAGCTTTCTTT. Translating it yields CASSRARRDTEAFF. This chain uses TRBV28 with TRBJ1-1; D gene ambiguous. Trimming cost V 6 bases and J 3 bases, with 14 bases left between them. Per germline, CDR1 MDHEN and CDR2 SYDVKM. The CDR3 spans 14 residues.

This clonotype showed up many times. The CDR3 is CATRALFGDTEAFF. The CDR3 nucleotides are TGTGCCACCAGGGCACTATTCGGTGACACTGAAGCTTTCTTT. The chain joins TRBV28 to TRBJ1-1; maybe TRBD1 (5 bases). CDR3 size: 14 residues. Germline V gene data show CDR1 as MDHEN and CDR2 as SYDVKM. The V end was cut by 10 bases, the J end by 3 bases, with 18 bases between.

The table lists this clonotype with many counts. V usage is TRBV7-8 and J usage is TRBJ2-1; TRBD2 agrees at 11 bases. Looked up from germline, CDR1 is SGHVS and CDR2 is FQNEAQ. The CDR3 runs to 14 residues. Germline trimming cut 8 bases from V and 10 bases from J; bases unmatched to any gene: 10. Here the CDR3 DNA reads TGTGCCAGCTCACTAGCGGGAGCGCCGCGGGAGCAGTTCTTC. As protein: CASSLAGAPREQFF.

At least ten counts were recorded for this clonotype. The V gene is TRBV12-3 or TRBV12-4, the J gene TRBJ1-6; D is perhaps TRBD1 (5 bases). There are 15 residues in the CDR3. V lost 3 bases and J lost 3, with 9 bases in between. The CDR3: CASSLGTSYNSPLHF. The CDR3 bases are TGTGCCAGCAGTTTGGGGACGAGCTATAATTCACCCCTCCACTTT.

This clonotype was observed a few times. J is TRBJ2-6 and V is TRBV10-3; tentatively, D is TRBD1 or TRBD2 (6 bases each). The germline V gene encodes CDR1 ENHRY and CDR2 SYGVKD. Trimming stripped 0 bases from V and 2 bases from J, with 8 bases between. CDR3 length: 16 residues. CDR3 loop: CAISESGGPGANVLTF. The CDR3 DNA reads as TGTGCCATCAGTGAGTCGGGGGGCCCTGGGGCCAACGTCCTGACTTTC.

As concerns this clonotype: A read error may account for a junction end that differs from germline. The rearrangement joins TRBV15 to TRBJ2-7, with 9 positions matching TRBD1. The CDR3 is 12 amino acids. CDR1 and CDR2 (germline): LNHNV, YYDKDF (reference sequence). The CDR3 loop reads CATSRDRGTGNF. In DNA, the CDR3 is TGTGCCACCAGCAGAGATCGTGGGACAGGGAACTTC.